Below are 15 T cell receptor beta chains sequenced from a single sample in a study of cytomegalovirus exposure and HLA in healthy donors. Method: immunoSEQ multiplex PCR; TCRdb's copy keeps in-frame clones and lacks some. The table shows about 190,000 clones, with 86% occurring only once. Sample: PBMCs. These receptors all come from a young woman in good health and CMV-seronegative.

The chain recombines TRBV6-1 with TRBJ1-1, with D possibly being TRBD1 (5 bases). The V and J ends lost 8 bases and 3 bases respectively, with 16 bases between them. Germline V gene sequence: CDR1 MNHNS, CDR2 SASEGT. The CDR3 loop spans 14 amino acids. The CDR3: CASSSKGRDTEAFF. CDR3 coding DNA: TGTGCCAGCTCTTCAAAAGGCAGGGACACTGAAGCTTTCTTT.

The chain employs TRBV5-1 and TRBJ1-2; 10 bases align to TRBD1. Trimming cost V 4 bases and J 4 bases; bases outside gene matches: 7. The CDR3 contains 15 residues. The germline CDR1 and CDR2 sequences are SGHRS and YFSETQ. CDR3 in amino acids: CASSIGQGVGYGYTF. CDR3 DNA: TGCGCCAGCAGCATAGGACAGGGGGTAGGCTATGGCTACACCTTC.

The CDR3 is CASSLEGLARPEQYF. For the CDR3, the DNA is TGCGCCAGCAGCTTGGAAGGACTAGCGAGGCCCGAGCAGTACTTC. The rearrangement joins TRBV5-1 to TRBJ2-7, with 9 positions matching TRBD2. The CDR3 extends over 15 amino acids. Germline V lookup: CDR1 SGHRS, CDR2 YFSETQ. Trimming cost V 0 bases and J 6 bases; bases outside gene matches: 7.

The chain employs TRBV11-3 and TRBJ1-2, with 8 bases aligning to TRBD1. The CDR3 totals 15 residues. Germline CDR1 SGHNT, CDR2 YENEEA. The junction had 7 bases not matched to a gene; V was cut back by 3 bases and J by 4 bases. The CDR3 here is CASSLDRAILYGYTF. The CDR3 nucleotides are TGTGCCAGCAGCTTGGACAGGGCTATCCTCTATGGCTACACCTTC.

This chain connects TRBV5-4 to TRBJ1-2; the match to TRBD1 covers 8 bases. The CDR3 sequence is 14 residues long. The germline V gene encodes CDR1 SGHNT and CDR2 YYREEE (reference sequence). The J segment lost 8 bases and the V segment lost 6 bases, leaving 12 bases of the junction unmatched. The CDR3 loop is CASIRQGYLRGYTF. The CDR3 DNA is TGTGCCAGCATTCGACAGGGGTATTTAAGAGGCTACACCTTC.

This clone appeared a single time. This chain uses TRBV2 with TRBJ2-2; TRBD1 aligns across 7 bases. This CDR3 comprises 16 residues. Germline trimming cut 7 bases from V and 4 bases from J; bases unmatched to any gene: 12. Germline V gene sequence: CDR1 SNHLY, CDR2 FYNNEI. CDR3: CASKTRGDRATGELFF. CDR3 bases: TGTGCCAGCAAAACCCGGGGTGACAGGGCCACCGGGGAGCTGTTTTTT. The entire variable domain, with the rest obtained from reference TRBV2 and TRBJ2-2, is as follows: EPEVTQTPSHQVTQMGQEVILRCVPISNHLYFYWYRQILGQKVEFLVSFYNNEISEKSEIFDDQFSVERPDGSNFTLKIRSTKLEDSAMYFCASKTRGDRATGELFFGEGSRLTVL.

This clone occurred once. V and J are TRBV29-1 and TRBJ1-2; 7 nucleotides line up with TRBD1. V gave up 8 bases and J gave up 1 base; unmatched junction bases: 13. The germline CDR1 and CDR2 sequences are SQVTM and ANQGSEA. This CDR3 is 15 amino acids long. The chain's CDR3 is CSTRGDRVGNYGYTF. The CDR3, as DNA: TGCAGCACCCGAGGTGACAGGGTCGGTAACTATGGCTACACCTTC.

The gene calls are TRBV29-1 and TRBJ2-1; D remains ambiguous. Trimming cost V 1 base and J 6 bases, with 13 bases left between them. The CDR3 has 14 amino acids. Germline CDR1 and CDR2: SQVTM and ANQGSEA. The CDR3 nucleotides are TGCAGCGTTGAAGGCAGTTACGGAGTCAATGAGCAGTTCTTC. Amino acids: CSVEGSYGVNEQFF.

The rearrangement uses TRBV5-1 and TRBJ2-7; D ambiguous. V dropped 3 bases and J dropped 4 bases, with 20 bases sitting between them. CDR1 is SGHRS and CDR2 is YFSETQ in the germline V gene. CDR3 size: 16 residues. The CDR3 loop is CASSSRPDRQTYEQYF. CDR3 nucleotides: TGCGCCAGCAGCTCCCGTCCCGACCGACAAACTTACGAGCAGTACTTC.

The V gene is TRBV29-1, the J gene TRBJ1-4; TRBD1 matches 11 bases. V was pared by 5 bases and J by 3 bases, with 5 bases of the junction left unmatched. This CDR3 spans 15 amino acids. CDR1 and CDR2 from the germline V gene are SQVTM and ANQGSEA. The CDR3 bases are TGCAGCGTTCTTGGACAGGGGGCTTCTAATGAAAAACTGTTTTTT. Residues: CSVLGQGASNEKLFF.

This sequence joins TRBV6-5 and TRBJ1-6, with a tentative D call TRBD1 (6 bases). The length of the CDR3 is 15 residues. The V gene's germline CDR1 is MNHEY and CDR2 SVGAGI. V was cut by 0 bases and J by 7 bases, with 10 bases left in between. CDR3 coding DNA: TGTGCCAGCAGTTACTCGATACAGGGAAATTCACCCCTCCACTTT. Protein: CASSYSIQGNSPLHF.

The sample holds one count of this clone. Other DNA sequences of this sample code for an identical CDR3. J is TRBJ1-1 and V is TRBV5-1; the D is unclear. There are 13 residues in the CDR3. Germline-derived CDR1 and CDR2 are SGHRS and YFSETQ. V lost 0 bases and J 1 base, leaving 4 bases between the germline ends. The CDR3 sequence is CASSLGGNTEAFF. The CDR3 DNA reads TGCGCCAGCAGCTTGGGCGGGAACACTGAAGCTTTCTTT. The whole variable domain, remainder taken from reference TRBV5-1 and TRBJ1-1, is KAGVTQTPRYLIKTRGQQVTLSCSPISGHRSVSWYQQTPGQGLQFLFEYFSETQRNKGNFPGRFSGRQFSNSRSEMNVSTLELGDSALYLCASSLGGNTEAFFGQGTRLTVV.

The chain recombines TRBV27 with TRBJ1-2; maybe TRBD1 (5 bases). CDR1 and CDR2 (germline): MNHEY, SMNVEV (reference sequence). The CDR3 loop spans 16 amino acids. Trimming shortened V by 0 bases and J by 4 bases, and 15 bases separated the two germline ends. CDR3 DNA: TGTGCCAGCAGTTTATCGCTATTCGGGGGACTCTATGGCTACACCTTC. Translated: CASSLSLFGGLYGYTF.

The J gene is TRBJ1-2, the V gene TRBV9, with unresolved D. Deletions cut 3 bases from V and 4 bases from J, with 10 bases between. Germline V gene sequence: CDR1 SGDLS, CDR2 YYNGEE. The CDR3 consists of 13 residues. DNA of the CDR3: TGTGCCAGCAGCGGACACCACAGCTATGGCTACACCTTC. This translates into CASSGHHSYGYTF.

The CDR3 nucleotides are TGTGCCAGCAGCGTAGATGGAGCGGGCCGCTATGGCTACACCTTC. Amino acids: CASSVDGAGRYGYTF. V is TRBV9 and J is TRBJ1-2; the D is unclear. Trimming shortened V by 0 bases and J by 4 bases, and 13 bases separated the two germline ends. The CDR3 covers 15 residues. Germline loops: CDR1 SGDLS, CDR2 YYNGEE. Filled out from reference TRBV9 and TRBJ1-2, the complete variable domain reads DSGVTQTPKHLITATGQRVTLRCSPRSGDLSVYWYQQSLDQGLQFLIQYYNGEERAKGNILERFSAQQFPDLHSELNLSSLELGDSALYFCASSVDGAGRYGYTFGSGTRLTVV.